Sequencing of this T cell receptor beta chain was carried out in a study of blood T cell repertoires in COVID-19. Study-wide context: Some COVID-19 samples were acute and others convalescent; all came from the United States, Italy and Spain.

This CDR3 contains 16 residues. CDR1 and CDR2 (germline): LGHDT, YNNKEL (reference sequence). The V end was cut by 5 bases, the J end by 0 bases, with 14 bases between. Original processing methods: It was from reference gene primer amplification that nucleated cell counts were estimated. Measured with immunoSEQ multiplex PCR; TCRdb has only the in-frame clones, and not every one. The D gene and trimming were derived from the DNA, and the V and J assignments and clone size from that table. Of around 150,000 clones in the sample, approximately 84% were seen once. The material sequenced was peripheral blood. This rearrangement joins TRBV3-1 (or the pseudogene TRBV3-2) to TRBJ2-4; D not certain. This receptor was taken from a woman between 55 and 75 years old with COVID-19, enrolled during active disease. The CDR3 DNA is TGTGCCAGCAGCGGTTACAGCACCATAGCCAAAAACATTCAGTACTTC. Protein product: CASSGYSTIAKNIQYF.